One sample yielded the 30 T cell receptor beta chains listed below, sequenced in a study of T-cell memory formation after mild COVID-19. TCRdb reanalysed the 5' RACE reads using MiXCR and keeps one entry per CDR3 protein. The data hold about 290,000 distinct CDR3 sequences, with less than 20% observed a single time. The specimen sequenced was PBMCs or a T cell subset sorted from them (not recorded which). The receptor set was obtained from a man younger than 30 who had mild COVID-19 (a few samples of this study predate the infection). Cell type and time point are not known.

The chain carries TRBV5-5 and TRBJ2-7; 7 bases agree with TRBD1. The CDR3 is 12 residues long. V gave up 2 bases and J gave up 5 bases; unmatched junction bases: 1. Germline CDR1 reads SGHKS; CDR2 reads YYEKEE (reference sequence). CDR3 coding DNA: TGTGCCAGCAGCTTTACAGGGGACGAGCAGTACTTC. Residues: CASSFTGDEQYF.

The J gene is TRBJ2-6, the V gene TRBV7-2; D gene unclear. V lost 5 bases and J 2 bases, leaving 7 bases between the germline ends. CDR1 and CDR2 (germline): SGHTA, FQGNSA. This CDR3 has 14 residues. In DNA, the CDR3 is TGTGCCAGCAGCCGGTCAGCTGGGGCCAACGTCCTGACTTTC. The encoded protein is CASSRSAGANVLTF.

In its sample, this clonotype was seen a few times. The V and J genes are TRBV3-1 and TRBJ2-2, with a tentative D call TRBD2 (6 bases). CDR1 is LGHDT, CDR2 YNNKEL, per germline (reference sequence). V was cut by 7 bases and J by 1 base, with 16 bases left in between. The CDR3 has 16 residues. This CDR3 is CASTPLFGGNTGELFF. CDR3 in DNA: TGTGCCAGCACCCCTCTATTCGGGGGGAACACCGGGGAGCTGTTTTTT.

The genes are TRBV6-2 or TRBV6-3 and TRBJ2-1; unclear D gene. Germline values: CDR1 MNHEY, CDR2 SVGEGT. Trimming stripped 6 bases from V and 9 bases from J, with 9 bases between. This CDR3 is built from 11 residues. The CDR3 bases are TGTGCCAGCAGGATTGGCGGTGAGCAGTTCTTC. Translated: CASRIGGEQFF.

This clonotype was counted at least ten times. The genes are TRBV10-3 and TRBJ1-1; 10 bases are shared with TRBD1. The length of the CDR3 is 14 residues. Germline trimming cut 4 bases from V and 5 bases from J; bases unmatched to any gene: 4. CDR1 and CDR2 from the germline V gene are ENHRY and SYGVKD. CDR3: CAISGGQGRTEAFF. The CDR3 nucleotides are TGTGCCATCAGTGGGGGACAGGGGCGGACTGAAGCTTTCTTT.

This clonotype was recorded a few times. The J gene is TRBJ1-5, the V gene TRBV2, with unresolved D. CDR3 length equals 13 residues. Trimming left V 6 bases short and J 4 bases short, with 10 bases between. Per the germline V gene, CDR1 is SNHLY and CDR2 is FYNNEI. The CDR3 DNA is TGTGCCAGCAGCGTGGTGGGGAATCAGCCCCAGCATTTT. It specifies CASSVVGNQPQHF.

Many counts were recorded for this clonotype. V and J are TRBV12-3 or TRBV12-4 and TRBJ1-2; tentatively, D is TRBD1 (6 bases). With 7 bases removed from V and 6 bases from J, the gap between germline ends came to 12 bases. CDR3 length equals 12 residues. This chain's CDR3 is CASTGQWDGYTF. Here the CDR3 DNA reads TGTGCCAGCACCGGACAGTGGGATGGCTACACCTTC.

This chain links TRBV5-1 with TRBJ2-5; 10 nucleotides match TRBD2. Unmatched junction bases numbered 6, after V lost 3 bases and J lost 4 bases. Germline V CDR1 and CDR2: SGHRS, YFSETQ. This CDR3 spans 15 amino acids. The CDR3 protein is CASSSKRGGRETQYF. DNA for the CDR3: TGCGCCAGCAGCTCCAAGCGGGGGGGACGAGAGACCCAGTACTTC.

J is TRBJ1-1 and V is TRBV12-3 or TRBV12-4, with D possibly TRBD1 on 6 matching bases. This CDR3 contains 14 residues. V shed 8 bases and J shed 5 bases, with 18 bases lying between them. As DNA, the CDR3 is TGTGCCAGCCATCCAGGGGTTTTGGCGACTGAAGCTTTCTTT. Its protein is CASHPGVLATEAFF.

This clonotype was seen more than once but under ten times. The CDR3 protein is CASSSLGGQGETQYF. The CDR3 nucleotides are TGTGCCAGCAGTTCCTTAGGGGGACAGGGTGAGACCCAGTACTTC. The rearrangement links TRBV6-2 or TRBV6-3 to TRBJ2-5; 9 bases align to TRBD1. CDR1 MNHEY and CDR2 SVGEGT come from the germline V gene. V gave up 4 bases and J gave up 5 bases; unmatched junction bases: 8. This CDR3 is 15 amino acids long.

This clonotype has more than one count but fewer than ten. This chain joins TRBV9 and TRBJ2-3; D ambiguous. In germline, CDR1 is SGDLS, CDR2 YYNGEE. The CDR3 runs to 13 residues. V was cut by 0 bases and J by 1 base, with 3 bases left in between. CDR3 in amino acids: CASSVVGTDTQYF. As DNA, the CDR3 is TGTGCCAGCAGCGTAGTGGGCACAGATACGCAGTATTTT. The variable domain in full, completed from reference TRBV9 and TRBJ2-3, reads DSGVTQTPKHLITATGQRVTLRCSPRSGDLSVYWYQQSLDQGLQFLIQYYNGEERAKGNILERFSAQQFPDLHSELNLSSLELGDSALYFCASSVVGTDTQYFGPGTRLTVL.

There are many counts of this clonotype. The gene calls are TRBV24-1 and TRBJ2-2; unclear D gene. The CDR3 is 13 amino acids. The germline CDR1 and CDR2 sequences are KGHDR and SFDVKD. V was clipped by 9 bases and J by 0 bases, with 7 bases between them. CDR3 nucleotide sequence: TGTGCCACCGCAACTCCGAACACCGGGGAGCTGTTTTTT. It specifies CATATPNTGELFF.

The gene calls are TRBV5-1 and TRBJ2-7; D gene ambiguous. The CDR3 consists of 12 residues. Germline CDR1 and CDR2: SGHRS and YFSETQ. Deletions cut 3 bases from V and 5 bases from J, with 9 bases between. CDR3 nucleotide sequence: TGCGCCAGCAGCTCAGCTGGCCACGAGCAGTACTTC. It translates to CASSSAGHEQYF.

This chain connects TRBV5-1 to TRBJ2-1; D not resolved. With 5 bases removed from V and 12 bases from J, the gap between germline ends came to 12 bases. Per the germline V gene, CDR1 is SGHRS and CDR2 is YFSETQ. CDR3 size: 11 residues. The CDR3 protein is CASRDLLGQFF. The CDR3 DNA follows: TGCGCCAGCAGAGACCTCCTGGGGCAGTTCTTC. Full variable domain (outside the CDR3, taken from reference TRBV5-1 and TRBJ2-1): KAGVTQTPRYLIKTRGQQVTLSCSPISGHRSVSWYQQTPGQGLQFLFEYFSETQRNKGNFPGRFSGRQFSNSRSEMNVSTLELGDSALYLCASRDLLGQFFGPGTRLTVL.

This clonotype came up a few times. The chain recombines TRBV12-3 or TRBV12-4 with TRBJ1-1, with D unresolved. The CDR3 runs 14 residues. Trimming removed 4 bases at V and 4 bases at J, with 13 bases between. CDR3 region: CASSSPIWGTEAFF. The CDR3 DNA sequence: TGTGCCAGCAGTTCCCCCATTTGGGGCACTGAAGCTTTCTTT.

This clonotype came up a few times. The J gene is TRBJ2-1, the V gene TRBV5-4, with 9 bases fitting TRBD1. Trimming at V came to 4 bases and at J to 6 bases, leaving 11 bases not matched to a gene. CDR1 SGHNT and CDR2 YYREEE come from the germline V gene (reference sequence). The CDR3 consists of 16 residues. The CDR3 loop is CASSQPGQGLVNEQFF. The CDR3 bases are TGTGCCAGCAGCCAGCCGGGACAGGGTCTCGTCAATGAGCAGTTCTTC.

As DNA, the CDR3 is TGTGCCAGTAGGGGTATCAGGGACACTGAAGCTTTCTTT. This gives the protein CASRGIRDTEAFF. V is TRBV19 and J is TRBJ1-1; a weak D match, TRBD1 (5 bases). Trimming removed 6 bases at V and 3 bases at J, with 11 bases between. Germline V gene sequence: CDR1 LNHDA, CDR2 SQIVND (reference sequence). The CDR3 consists of 13 residues.

This clonotype turned up a few times. The chain is built from TRBV7-9 and TRBJ2-7; 7 nucleotides agree with TRBD1. CDR1 is SEHNR, CDR2 FQNEAQ, per germline (reference sequence). Trimming at V came to 5 bases and at J to 5 bases, leaving 3 bases not matched to a gene. The CDR3 loop spans 12 amino acids. CDR3 DNA: TGTGCCAGCAGCCGACAGGGTCACGAGCAGTACGTC. This translates into CASSRQGHEQYV.

The sample holds a few counts of this clonotype. The chain couples TRBV7-2 to TRBJ2-2, with D perhaps TRBD2 (6 bases). Deletions cut 1 base from V and 1 base from J, with 13 bases between. This CDR3 spans 17 amino acids. Germline CDR1 reads SGHTA; CDR2 reads FQGNSA. CDR3 amino acids: CASSLEFGGLNTGELFF. The CDR3 nucleotides are TGTGCCAGCAGCTTAGAGTTCGGGGGATTGAACACCGGGGAGCTGTTTTTT.

J is TRBJ2-2 and V is TRBV9; weak D call: TRBD2 (6 bases). Trimming shortened V by 4 bases and J by 7 bases, and 20 bases separated the two germline ends. This CDR3 contains 16 residues. Germline V lookup: CDR1 SGDLS, CDR2 YYNGEE. This CDR3 reads CASSPFGSDGIGELFF. The CDR3 nucleotides read TGTGCCAGCAGCCCCTTCGGGAGCGACGGGATCGGGGAGCTGTTTTTT.

The sample holds a few counts of this clonotype. The chain joins TRBV30 to TRBJ2-3; D unresolved. CDR1 GTSNPN and CDR2 SVGIG come from the germline V gene (reference sequence). The CDR3 has 11 residues. With 0 bases removed from V and 6 bases from J, the gap between germline ends came to 4 bases. The CDR3 here is CAWSVLDTQYF. CDR3 DNA: TGTGCCTGGAGTGTACTTGATACGCAGTATTTT.

The chain is built from TRBV7-3 and TRBJ1-1; a possible D gene is TRBD1 (6 bases). This CDR3 comprises 18 residues. Trimming stripped 5 bases from V and 0 bases from J, with 22 bases between. Per the germline V gene, CDR1 is SGHTA and CDR2 is FQGTGA. The CDR3 DNA follows: TGTGCCAGCAGCACTCCCATCGGTGGGGGCCGGATGAACACTGAAGCTTTCTTT. It specifies CASSTPIGGGRMNTEAFF.

This clonotype was seen at least ten times. The gene calls are TRBV30 and TRBJ2-7, with unresolved D. Germline V gene data show CDR1 as GTSNPN and CDR2 as SVGIG (reference sequence). V dropped 7 bases and J dropped 0 bases, with 13 bases sitting between them. The length of the CDR3 is 13 residues. CDR3 loop: CAYLEANSYEQYF. The CDR3 region has the DNA TGTGCCTACCTAGAGGCGAACTCCTACGAGCAGTACTTC.

This clonotype was detected only a few times. The V gene is TRBV6-5, the J gene TRBJ2-2; 8 nucleotides line up with TRBD2. V lost 6 bases to trimming and J lost 4 bases; unmatched junction nucleotides: 4. Germline loops: CDR1 MNHEY, CDR2 SVGAGI. CDR3 length: 14 residues. The CDR3 reads CASSSGGGTGELFF. In DNA, the CDR3 is TGTGCCAGCAGCTCGGGGGGGGGCACCGGGGAGCTGTTTTTT.

A few counts support this clonotype. The chain uses TRBV6-5 and TRBJ1-3; no definite D call. Per the germline V gene, CDR1 is MNHEY and CDR2 is SVGAGI. The CDR3 runs to 15 residues. Deletions cut 6 bases from V and 0 bases from J, with 12 bases between. As DNA, the CDR3 is TGTGCCAGCAGCCCAGGACGAAACTCTGGAAACACCATATATTTT. It codes for CASSPGRNSGNTIYF.

This clonotype was found a few times. The chain is built from TRBV19 and TRBJ2-3; TRBD2 aligns across 8 bases. Germline CDR1 LNHDA, CDR2 SQIVND (reference sequence). CDR3 size: 15 residues. Trimming cost V 5 bases and J 7 bases; bases outside gene matches: 11. The CDR3 sequence: CASSPPGGAYHTQYF. The DNA for the CDR3 is TGTGCCAGTAGTCCCCCGGGAGGGGCGTACCATACGCAGTATTTT.

The chain carries TRBV6-6 and TRBJ2-5, with 7 nucleotides matching TRBD1. The CDR3 totals 16 residues. CDR1 is MNHNY and CDR2 is SVGAGI in the germline V gene (reference sequence). Germline trimming cut 7 bases from V and 0 bases from J; bases unmatched to any gene: 11. The CDR3 region is CASNSPRQGDQETQYF. DNA of the CDR3: TGTGCCAGCAACTCCCCCCGACAGGGCGACCAAGAGACCCAGTACTTC.

J is TRBJ2-7 and V is TRBV28, with 11 bases aligning to TRBD2. V lost 6 bases, J lost 6 bases, and 4 bases stayed unmatched. The CDR3 runs to 13 residues. Germline lookup yields CDR1 MDHEN and CDR2 SYDVKM. CDR3 sequence reads: CASSRGLAGEQYF. Written as DNA, the CDR3 is TGTGCCAGCAGCCGAGGACTAGCGGGCGAGCAGTACTTC.

CDR3 bases: TGTGCCAGCTCACCACGGGGGTTCGGCGGGGAGCTGTTTTTT. Residues: CASSPRGFGGELFF. The gene calls are TRBV18 and TRBJ2-2, with D possibly called TRBD1 or TRBD2 (5 bases each). The CDR3 consists of 14 residues. Trimming removed 1 base at V and 7 bases at J, with 10 bases between. The germline CDR1 and CDR2 sequences are KGHSH and LQKENI.

This clonotype was picked up many times. This sequence joins TRBV5-1 and TRBJ2-3; D may be TRBD2 (6 bases). CDR3 length: 15 residues. Looked up from germline, CDR1 is SGHRS and CDR2 is YFSETQ. With 0 bases removed from V and 0 bases from J, the gap between germline ends came to 8 bases. Here the CDR3 DNA reads TGCGCCAGCAGCTTGGGTCTAGCGAGCACAGATACGCAGTATTTT. Encoded protein: CASSLGLASTDTQYF.